This T cell receptor beta chain appears in the sequencing data of a study of OX40 agonist ivuxolimab in advanced cancers. Method: immunoSEQ multiplex PCR; TCRdb's copy keeps in-frame clones and lacks some. The repertoire includes tens of thousands of clones, approximately 90% of them detected once, and approximately 1.3% sits in the top ten. This CDR3 has 13 residues. Germline V gene data show CDR1 as SGHRS and CDR2 as YFSETQ. V dropped 3 bases and J dropped 1 base, with 7 bases sitting between them. The material sequenced was CD4+ or CD8+ T cells sorted from blood, taken in a trial of the OX40 agonist ivuxolimab. This chain uses TRBV5-1 with TRBJ1-1; perhaps TRBD1 as D (5 bases). The sequence was obtained from an adult with an advanced solid tumor such as melanoma, head and neck, liver or kidney cancer. The CDR3 nucleotides are TGCGCCAGCAGCTCTCAGGGGAACACTGAAGCTTTCTTT. Translated, it gives CASSSQGNTEAFF.